This T cell receptor (beta chain) came from a study of T-cell memory formation after mild COVID-19. Findings and limits, study-wide: Some responding clones appeared in pre-infection memory, suggesting cross-reactive memory joined.

V was trimmed by 1 base and J by 14 bases, leaving 12 bases between them. The CDR3 has 13 residues. One entry per CDR3 protein results from TCRdb running MiXCR on the 5' RACE reads. The sample gives about half a million distinct CDR3 sequences, 18% of which show up once; around 12% is in the top ten. In regard to this clonotype: The antigen is undetermined.

The chain has TRBV12-3 or TRBV12-4 and TRBJ1-6, with a possible D match to TRBD1 (5 bases). Material: PBMCs or a T cell subset sorted from them (not recorded which). The clonotype originates from an adult woman who had mild COVID-19 (a few samples of this study predate the infection). Cell type and time point are not known. In DNA form, the CDR3 reads TGTGCCAGCAGTTTAGGGAGGGACTTTACCCTCCACTTT. Residues: CASSLGRDFTLHF.